This T cell receptor beta chain comes out of a study of neurological immune-mediated disorders. This clonotype was counted at least ten times. Described time point: longitudinal time-point 1 (baseline). From germline, CDR1 is SGHRS and CDR2 YFSETQ. The length of the CDR3 is 14 residues. V was trimmed by 0 bases and J by 3 bases, leaving 10 bases between them. Each CDR3 protein is one row after TCRdb ran MiXCR on the 5' RACE reads. In the table there are some 77,000 distinct CDR3 sequences, roughly 15% of which are singletons. The source is a female donor with HTLV-1-associated myelopathy (HAM/TSP). The J gene is TRBJ2-7, the V gene TRBV5-1; no clear D gene. Specimen: PBMCs. In nucleotides, the CDR3 is TGCGCCAGCAGCTTGGTCATAGGAGTCTACGAGCAGTACTTC. Protein: CASSLVIGVYEQYF.